What follows are 3 T cell receptor beta chains derived from one specimen sequenced in a study of control samples from healthy donors and cancer patients. TCRdb's table, derived via immunoSEQ multiplex PCR, lists solely in-frame clones and lacks some. The table lists 45,000 to 70,000 clones, under 95% of them singletons. The specimen sequenced was PBMCs. The receptor set was obtained from a man younger than 40 with colorectal cancer.

The chain couples TRBV5-1 to TRBJ1-1; 9 bases line up with TRBD1. The length of the CDR3 is 15 residues. V shed 0 bases, J shed 6 bases, and the junction held 6 bases outside the gene matches. Germline CDR1 SGHRS, CDR2 YFSETQ. The CDR3 region is CASSLDGTGYSEAFF. The CDR3 DNA follows: TGCGCCAGCAGCTTGGATGGGACAGGGTATTCTGAAGCTTTCTTT.

The rearrangement uses TRBV6-2 or TRBV6-3 and TRBJ1-5; 7 bases match TRBD1. The CDR3 sequence is 14 residues long. The junction had 9 bases not matched to a gene; V was cut back by 6 bases and J by 7 bases. The germline V gene has CDR1 MNHEY and CDR2 SVGEGT. This chain's CDR3 is CASSLGTAAQPQHF. CDR3 DNA: TGTGCCAGCAGCCTTGGGACAGCGGCCCAGCCCCAGCATTTT.

The chain combines TRBV29-1 with TRBJ1-5; 8 bases map to TRBD1. Looked up from germline, CDR1 is SQVTM and CDR2 is ANQGSEA. The CDR3 consists of 16 residues. Trimming removed 6 bases from V and 0 bases from J; junction bases left unmatched: 10. The CDR3 loop reads CSVRDRKSYSNQPQHF. The CDR3 coding sequence is TGCAGCGTAAGGGACAGGAAATCGTATAGCAATCAGCCCCAGCATTTT.